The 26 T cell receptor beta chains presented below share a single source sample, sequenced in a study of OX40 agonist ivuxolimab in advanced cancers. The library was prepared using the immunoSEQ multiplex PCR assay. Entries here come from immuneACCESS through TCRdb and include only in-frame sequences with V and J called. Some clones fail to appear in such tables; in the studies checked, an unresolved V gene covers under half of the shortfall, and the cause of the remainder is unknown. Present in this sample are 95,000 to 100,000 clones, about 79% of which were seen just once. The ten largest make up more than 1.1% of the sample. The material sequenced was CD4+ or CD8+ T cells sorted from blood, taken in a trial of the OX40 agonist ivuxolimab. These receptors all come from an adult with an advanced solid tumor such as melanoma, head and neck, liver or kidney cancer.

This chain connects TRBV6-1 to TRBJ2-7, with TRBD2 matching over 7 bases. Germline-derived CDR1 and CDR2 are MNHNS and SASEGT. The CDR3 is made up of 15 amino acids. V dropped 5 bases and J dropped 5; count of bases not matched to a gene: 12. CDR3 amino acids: CASSSLQAGEHEQYF. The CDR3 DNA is TGTGCCAGCAGTTCCCTCCAGGCGGGGGAACACGAGCAGTACTTC.

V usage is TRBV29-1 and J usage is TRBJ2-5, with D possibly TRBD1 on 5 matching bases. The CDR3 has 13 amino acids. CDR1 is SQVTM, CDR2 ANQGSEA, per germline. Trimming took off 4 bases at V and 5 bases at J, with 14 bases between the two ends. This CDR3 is CSVGAGSDETQYF. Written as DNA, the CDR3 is TGCAGCGTTGGGGCAGGGTCGGACGAGACCCAGTACTTC.

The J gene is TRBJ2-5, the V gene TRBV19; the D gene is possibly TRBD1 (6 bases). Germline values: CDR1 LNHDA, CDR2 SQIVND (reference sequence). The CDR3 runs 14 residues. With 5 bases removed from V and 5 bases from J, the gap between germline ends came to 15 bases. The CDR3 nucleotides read TGTGCCAGTAGTGCCCCAGGGGAAGGGGAGACCCAGTACTTC. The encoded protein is CASSAPGEGETQYF.

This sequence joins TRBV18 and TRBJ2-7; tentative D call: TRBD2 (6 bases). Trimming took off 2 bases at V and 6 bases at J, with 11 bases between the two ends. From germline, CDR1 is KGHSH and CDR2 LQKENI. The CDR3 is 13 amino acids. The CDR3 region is CASSPDTGGEQYF. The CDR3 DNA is TGTGCCAGCTCACCAGATACCGGGGGCGAGCAGTACTTC.

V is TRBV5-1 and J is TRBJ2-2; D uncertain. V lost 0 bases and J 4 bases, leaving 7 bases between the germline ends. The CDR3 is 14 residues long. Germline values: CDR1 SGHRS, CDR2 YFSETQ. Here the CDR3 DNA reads TGCGCCAGCAGCTTGGGATTCGCCACCGGGGAGCTGTTTTTT. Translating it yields CASSLGFATGELFF.

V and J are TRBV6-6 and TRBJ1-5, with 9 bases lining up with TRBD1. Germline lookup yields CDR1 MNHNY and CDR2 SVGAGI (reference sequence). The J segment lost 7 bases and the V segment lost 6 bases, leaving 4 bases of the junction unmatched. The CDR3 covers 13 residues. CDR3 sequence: CASRATGGQPQHF. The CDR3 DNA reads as TGTGCCAGCAGAGCGACAGGGGGACAGCCCCAGCATTTT.

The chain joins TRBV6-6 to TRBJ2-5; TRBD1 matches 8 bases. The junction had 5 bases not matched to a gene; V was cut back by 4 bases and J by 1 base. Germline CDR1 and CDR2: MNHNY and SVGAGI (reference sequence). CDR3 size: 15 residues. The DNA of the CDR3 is TGTGCCAGCAGTTCCAATACAGGGGGCCAAGAGACCCAGTACTTC. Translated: CASSSNTGGQETQYF.

DNA of the CDR3: TGTGCCAGCAGCGGACTCGGGAGCTACACCTTC. Amino acids: CASSGLGSYTF. J is TRBJ1-2 and V is TRBV6-5; no clear D gene. Germline V gene lookup returns CDR1 MNHEY and CDR2 SVGAGI. V was cut by 6 bases and J by 9 bases, with 11 bases left in between. This CDR3 has 11 residues.

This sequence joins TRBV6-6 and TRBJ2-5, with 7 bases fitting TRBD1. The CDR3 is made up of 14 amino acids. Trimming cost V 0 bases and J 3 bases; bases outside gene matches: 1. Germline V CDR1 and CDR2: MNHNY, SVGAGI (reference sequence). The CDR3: CASSYSTGKETQYF. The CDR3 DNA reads TGTGCCAGCAGTTACTCGACAGGGAAAGAGACCCAGTACTTC.

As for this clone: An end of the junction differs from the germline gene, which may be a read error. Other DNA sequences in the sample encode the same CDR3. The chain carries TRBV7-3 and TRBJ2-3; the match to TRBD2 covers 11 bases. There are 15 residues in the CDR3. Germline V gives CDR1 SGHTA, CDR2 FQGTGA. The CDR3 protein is CASSSLAGGDDTQYF. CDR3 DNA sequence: TGTGCCAGTAGCTCTCTAGCGGGGGGAGACGATACGCAGTATTTT.

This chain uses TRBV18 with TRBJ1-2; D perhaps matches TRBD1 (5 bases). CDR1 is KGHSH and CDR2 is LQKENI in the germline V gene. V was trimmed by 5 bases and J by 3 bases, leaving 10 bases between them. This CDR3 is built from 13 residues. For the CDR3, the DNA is TGTGCCAGCTCAAGGGGAAAGGACTATGGCTACACCTTC. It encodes CASSRGKDYGYTF.

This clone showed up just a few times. CDR3 loop: CASSPPGTGIGELFF. CDR3 nucleotides: TGTGCCAGCAGTCCGCCCGGGACAGGGATCGGGGAGCTGTTTTTT. The chain has TRBV28 and TRBJ2-2; 9 bases fit TRBD1. V lost 5 bases to trimming and J lost 7 bases; unmatched junction nucleotides: 8. Looked up from germline, CDR1 is MDHEN and CDR2 is SYDVKM. CDR3 length equals 15 residues.

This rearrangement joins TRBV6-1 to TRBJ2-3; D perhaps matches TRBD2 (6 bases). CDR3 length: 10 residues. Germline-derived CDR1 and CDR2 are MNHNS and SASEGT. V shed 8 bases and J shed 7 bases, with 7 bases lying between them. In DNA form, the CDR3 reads TGTGCCAGCCGGGACTATACGCAGTATTTT. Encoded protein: CASRDYTQYF.

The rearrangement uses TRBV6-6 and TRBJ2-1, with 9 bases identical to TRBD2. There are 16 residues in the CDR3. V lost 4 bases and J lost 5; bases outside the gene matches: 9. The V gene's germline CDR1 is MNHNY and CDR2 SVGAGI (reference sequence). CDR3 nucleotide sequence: TGTGCCAGCAGTTCACGGGCGGGGGGGCCGGACAATGAGCAGTTCTTC. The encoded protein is CASSSRAGGPDNEQFF.

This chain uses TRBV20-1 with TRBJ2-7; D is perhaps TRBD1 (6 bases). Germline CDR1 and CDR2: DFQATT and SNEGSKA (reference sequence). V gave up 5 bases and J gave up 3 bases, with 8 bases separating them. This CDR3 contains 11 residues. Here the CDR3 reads CSARGGYEQYF. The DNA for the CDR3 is TGCAGTGCTCGAGGGGGCTACGAGCAGTACTTC.

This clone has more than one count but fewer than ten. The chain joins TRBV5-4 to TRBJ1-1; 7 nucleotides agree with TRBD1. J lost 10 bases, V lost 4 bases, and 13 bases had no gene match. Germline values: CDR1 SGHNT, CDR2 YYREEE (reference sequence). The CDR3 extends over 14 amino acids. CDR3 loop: CASSEKTGKIGAFF. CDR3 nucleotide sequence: TGTGCCAGCAGCGAAAAGACAGGGAAGATTGGAGCTTTCTTT. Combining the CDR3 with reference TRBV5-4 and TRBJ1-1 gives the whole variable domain ETGVTQSPTHLIKTRGQQVTLRCSSQSGHNTVSWYQQALGQGPQFIFQYYREEENGRGNFPPRFSGLQFPNYSSELNVNALELDDSALYLCASSEKTGKIGAFFGQGTRLTVV.

In DNA, the CDR3 is TGCAGCGTTGAACCGACGGATCATAGGGAAAAACTGTTTTTT. It specifies CSVEPTDHREKLFF. The V call is TRBV29-1, the J call TRBJ1-4; unclear D gene. The CDR3 has 14 amino acids. Germline V gene lookup returns CDR1 SQVTM and CDR2 ANQGSEA. V was trimmed by 2 bases and J by 8 bases, leaving 15 bases between them.

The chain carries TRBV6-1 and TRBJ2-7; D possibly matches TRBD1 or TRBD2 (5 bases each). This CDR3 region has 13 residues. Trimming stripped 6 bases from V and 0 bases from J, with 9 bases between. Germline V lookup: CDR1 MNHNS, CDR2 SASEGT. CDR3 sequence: CASSRDGSYEQYF. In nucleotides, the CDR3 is TGTGCCAGCAGCCGGGACGGCTCCTACGAGCAGTACTTC.

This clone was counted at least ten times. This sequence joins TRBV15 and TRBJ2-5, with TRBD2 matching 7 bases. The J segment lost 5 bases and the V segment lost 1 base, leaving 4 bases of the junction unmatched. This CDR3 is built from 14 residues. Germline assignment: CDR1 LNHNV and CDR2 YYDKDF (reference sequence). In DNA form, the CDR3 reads TGTGCCACCAGCAGAGCGGGGGGATTGGAGACCCAGTACTTC. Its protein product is CATSRAGGLETQYF.

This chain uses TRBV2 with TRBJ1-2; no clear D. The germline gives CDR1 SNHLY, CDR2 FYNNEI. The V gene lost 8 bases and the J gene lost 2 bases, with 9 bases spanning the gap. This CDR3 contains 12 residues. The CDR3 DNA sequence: TGTGCCAGCGACGACTCAAACTATGGCTACACCTTC. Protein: CASDDSNYGYTF. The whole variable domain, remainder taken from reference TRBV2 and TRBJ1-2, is EPEVTQTPSHQVTQMGQEVILRCVPISNHLYFYWYRQILGQKVEFLVSFYNNEISEKSEIFDDQFSVERPDGSNFTLKIRSTKLEDSAMYFCASDDSNYGYTFGSGTRLTVV.

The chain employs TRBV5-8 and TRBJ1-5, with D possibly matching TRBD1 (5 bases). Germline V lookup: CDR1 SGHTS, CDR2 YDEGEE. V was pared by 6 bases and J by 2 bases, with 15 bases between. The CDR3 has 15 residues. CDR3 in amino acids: CASNPGRVRNQPQHF. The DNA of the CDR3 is TGTGCCAGCAACCCCGGCAGGGTGCGCAATCAGCCCCAGCATTTT.

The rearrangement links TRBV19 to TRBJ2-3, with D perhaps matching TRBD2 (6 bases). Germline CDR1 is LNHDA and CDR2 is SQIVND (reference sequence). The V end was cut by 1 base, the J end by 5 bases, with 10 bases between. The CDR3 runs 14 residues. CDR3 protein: CASSIGQGGDTQYF. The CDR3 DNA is TGTGCCAGTAGTATAGGTCAGGGAGGAGATACGCAGTATTTT.

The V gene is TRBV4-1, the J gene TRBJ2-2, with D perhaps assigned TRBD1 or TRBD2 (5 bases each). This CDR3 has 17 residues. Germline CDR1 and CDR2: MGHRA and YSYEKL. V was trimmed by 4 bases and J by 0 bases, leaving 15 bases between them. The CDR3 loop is CASSPRERGPNTGELFF. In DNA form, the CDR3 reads TGCGCCAGCAGCCCCCGAGAGAGGGGACCGAACACCGGGGAGCTGTTTTTT.

The CDR3 protein is CSVDGRTSGSYNEQFF. CDR3 nucleotide sequence: TGCAGCGTTGATGGTCGGACTAGCGGCTCCTACAATGAGCAGTTCTTC. V is TRBV29-1 and J is TRBJ2-1; TRBD2 matches at 10 bases. Germline V gene lookup returns CDR1 SQVTM and CDR2 ANQGSEA. The CDR3 is made up of 16 amino acids. V was clipped by 3 bases and J by 0 bases; unmatched bases: 5.

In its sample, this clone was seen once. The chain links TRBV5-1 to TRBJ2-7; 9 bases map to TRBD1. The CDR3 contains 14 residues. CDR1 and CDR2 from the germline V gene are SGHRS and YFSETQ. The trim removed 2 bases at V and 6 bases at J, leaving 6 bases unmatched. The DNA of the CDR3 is TGCGCCAGCAGCTTCCGGGACAGGGTTTCCGAGCAGTACTTC. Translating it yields CASSFRDRVSEQYF.

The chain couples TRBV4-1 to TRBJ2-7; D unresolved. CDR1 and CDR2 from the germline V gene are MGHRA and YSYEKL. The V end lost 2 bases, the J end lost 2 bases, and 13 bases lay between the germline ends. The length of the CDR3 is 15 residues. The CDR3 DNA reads TGCGCCAGCAGCCAATTAACCCAGAGCCCCTACGAGCAGTACTTC. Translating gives CASSQLTQSPYEQYF.